Below, 9 T cell receptor beta chains from the same sample are listed, as sequenced in a study of glioma-infiltrating T cells. The iRepertoire nested amplicon-rescue multiplex PCR amplified TCR alpha and beta CDR3s from RNA. TCRdb reprocessed the multiplex PCR reads via MiXCR and lists one record per CDR3 protein. The data hold 150,000 to 200,000 distinct CDR3 sequences, with about 40% observed a single time. The source material was glioma tissue, nonneoplastic brain tissue, or PBMCs (not recorded which). These receptor sequences come from a human donor with low-grade glioma or glioblastoma, undergoing nonglioma brain surgery, or in good health (not recorded which).

This clonotype has ten or more counts. The rearrangement links TRBV7-9 to TRBJ2-7; 12 bases align to TRBD1. CDR3 size: 16 residues. V gave up 5 bases and J gave up 7 bases; unmatched junction bases: 12. CDR1 and CDR2 from the germline V gene are SEHNR and FQNEAQ (reference sequence). For the CDR3, the DNA is TGTGCCAGCAGCCCAACCGGGACAGGGGGCGCGGGGGAGCAGTACTTC. Translation: CASSPTGTGGAGEQYF. Full variable domain (outside the CDR3, taken from reference TRBV7-9 and TRBJ2-7): DTGVSQNPRHKITKRGQNVTFRCDPISEHNRLYWYRQTLGQGPEFLTYFQNEAQLEKSRLLSDRFSAERPKGSFSTLEIQRTEQGDSAMYLCASSPTGTGGAGEQYFGPGTRLTVT.

This clonotype showed up just a few times. The chain carries TRBV7-6 and TRBJ2-3; TRBD2 matches at 7 bases. J gave up 2 bases and V 1 base, and 6 bases lay outside the gene matches. Germline-derived CDR1 and CDR2 are SGHVS and FNYEAQ. CDR3 length: 16 amino acids. CDR3 sequence reads: CASSLESSGNTDTQYF. CDR3 DNA: TGTGCCAGCAGCTTAGAGTCTAGCGGAAACACAGATACGCAGTATTTT.

Concerning this clonotype: A much more abundant neighbour one base away suggests this may be a read error. The V call is TRBV10-2, the J call TRBJ2-3; 10 bases align to TRBD2. The CDR3 is 15 residues long. The germline gives CDR1 WSHSY, CDR2 SAAADI. CDR3 sequence reads: CASGSGRAGVDTKYF. Here the CDR3 DNA reads TGTGCCAGCGGAAGCGGGAGGGCCGGGGTCGATACGAAGTATTTT.

Of note for this clonotype: A read error may explain this, as a much larger clone is one base away. The V and J genes are TRBV4-1 and TRBJ1-5; no reliable D call. The CDR3 totals 15 residues. Germline V gives CDR1 MGHRA, CDR2 YSYEKL. The V gene lost 1 base and the J gene lost 0 bases, with 7 bases spanning the gap. The chain's CDR3 is CASSQGLDSNQPQHF. The CDR3 bases are TGCGCCAGCAGCCAAGGCTTGGATAGCAATCAGCCCCAGCATTTT.

Worth noting for this clonotype: Sequence at one end of the junction differs from germline and may be a read error. This chain joins TRBV20-1 and TRBJ2-1; 9 positions agree with TRBD2. Germline-derived CDR1 and CDR2 are DFQATT and SNEGSKA (reference sequence). The length of the CDR3 is 14 residues. CDR3 DNA sequence: TGCAGTGCTAGTTACCTAGCGGGGTGCAATGAGAAGTTCTTC. Amino acids: CSASYLAGCNEKFF.

The chain combines TRBV28 with TRBJ2-1, with 12 bases that match TRBD2. V was pared by 4 bases and J by 7 bases, with 11 bases of the junction left unmatched. Germline CDR1 is MDHEN and CDR2 is SYDVKM. This CDR3 contains 17 residues. This CDR3 reads CASSSTSGSWFKNEQFF. DNA for the CDR3: TGTGCCAGCAGTTCGACTAGCGGGAGCTGGTTTAAAAATGAGCAGTTCTTC.

This clonotype was counted at least ten times. The J gene is TRBJ2-1, the V gene TRBV3-1; 8 nucleotides match TRBD2. The junction had 3 bases not matched to a gene; V was cut back by 2 bases and J by 3 bases. This CDR3 region has 15 residues. Germline lookup yields CDR1 LGHDT and CDR2 YNNKEL (reference sequence). This CDR3 is CASSQYGGGYNEQFF. Here the CDR3 DNA reads TGTGCCAGCAGCCAATACGGGGGGGGCTACAATGAGCAGTTCTTC.

In this sample, this clonotype turned up many times. For the CDR3, the DNA is TGCAGTGCTAGAGATCAGGCAGTCTTTAACACTGAAGCTTTCTTT. It translates to CSARDQAVFNTEAFF. The rearrangement links TRBV20-1 to TRBJ1-1; D is uncertain. Trimming took 0 bases from V and 2 from J, leaving 13 bases between them. The CDR3 consists of 15 residues. CDR1 and CDR2 from the germline V gene are DFQATT and SNEGSKA (reference sequence).

In this sample, this clonotype turned up many times. The gene calls are TRBV20-1 and TRBJ2-3; 8 bases map to TRBD2. The CDR3 has 13 residues. CDR1 and CDR2 (germline): DFQATT, SNEGSKA (reference sequence). Trimming at V came to 8 bases and at J to 1 base, leaving 5 bases not matched to a gene. The CDR3 protein is CSKAGEGTDTQYF. CDR3 DNA: TGCAGTAAAGCGGGAGAAGGCACAGATACGCAGTATTTT.